This TCR beta chain was documented in a study of T cell repertoires in cytomegalovirus infection. Looking at the study overall: It was recently identified HLA-C-restricted and well-studied HLA-B-restricted CMV epitopes that the study used. From public TCR beta signatures came an indication of both CMV infection and matching HLA type. Regarding the study as a whole: Public TCR beta family frequency separated CMV-and-HLA carriers, including in an independent cohort. Within the response measured ex vivo, HLA-C-restricted CMV-specific TCR beta clonotypes were dominant.

Note on this clonotype: What it recognizes is unknown.

The CDR3 totals 14 residues. With 4 bases removed from V and 0 bases from J, the gap between germline ends came to 7 bases. Germline CDR1 is SEHNR and CDR2 is FQNEAQ (reference sequence). TCRdb fed the reads into MiXCR, producing one record per CDR3 protein. The data hold roughly 990,000 distinct CDR3 sequences, with approximately 31% observed a single time. The receptor's source is a human donor in good health (CMV status not recorded). Some clones in this sample may be carry-over from other donors' samples. Sequenced material: cultured CD8+ T cells from PBMCs, taken from culture after CMV antigen stimulation. The V call is TRBV7-9, the J call TRBJ1-3, with D unclear. The CDR3 sequence is CASSSWSSGNTIYF. In DNA form, the CDR3 reads TGTGCCAGCAGCTCTTGGTCCTCTGGAAACACCATATATTTT.